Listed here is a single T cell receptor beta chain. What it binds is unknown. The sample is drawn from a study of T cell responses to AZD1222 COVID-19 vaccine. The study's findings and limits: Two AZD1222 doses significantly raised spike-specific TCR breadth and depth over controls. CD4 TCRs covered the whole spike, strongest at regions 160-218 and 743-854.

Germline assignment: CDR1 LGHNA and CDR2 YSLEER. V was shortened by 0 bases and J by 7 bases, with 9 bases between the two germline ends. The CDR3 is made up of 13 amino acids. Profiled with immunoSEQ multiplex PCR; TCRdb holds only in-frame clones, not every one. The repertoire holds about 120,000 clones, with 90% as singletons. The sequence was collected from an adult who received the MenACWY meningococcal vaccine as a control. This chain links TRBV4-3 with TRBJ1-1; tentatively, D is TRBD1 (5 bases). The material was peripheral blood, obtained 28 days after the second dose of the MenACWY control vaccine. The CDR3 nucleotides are TGCGCCAGCAGCCAAGACAGGGTTGGTGAAGCTTTCTTT. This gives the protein CASSQDRVGEAFF.